This entry lists 22 T cell receptor beta chains sequenced from one sample in a study of vaccination effects on CD4 cells after COVID-19. Clones were sequenced by immunoSEQ multiplex PCR, and TCRdb holds only the in-frame ones, with some missing. The repertoire holds under 80,000 clones, with approximately 73% as singletons. Before sequencing, viral peptide pools were used by the ViraFEST assay to expand antigen-specific CD4+ T cells. Subsequent to a culture period of less than twelve days, CD4+ T cells were isolated. Participants each got two BNT162b2 or mRNA-1273 vaccine doses. No cognate antigen is known for these TCRs. Sequencing used CD4+ T cells from PBMCs cultured with HCoV-229E spike peptides, obtained after COVID-19 vaccination. The receptors come from a human donor who received a COVID-19 vaccine.

The rearrangement uses TRBV6-5 and TRBJ1-6; TRBD1 matches 8 bases. The germline V gene encodes CDR1 MNHEY and CDR2 SVGAGI. This CDR3 region has 16 residues. Trimming cost V 4 bases and J 4 bases; bases outside gene matches: 6. CDR3 in DNA: TGTGCCAGCAGTTCCCGGACAGGGAGTTATAATTCACCCCTCCACTTT. Its protein product is CASSSRTGSYNSPLHF.

The chain has TRBV18 and TRBJ1-6; maybe TRBD1 (5 bases). The germline V gene encodes CDR1 KGHSH and CDR2 LQKENI. Trimming took 1 base from V and 2 from J, leaving 9 bases between them. The CDR3 is 16 residues long. The CDR3 coding sequence is TGTGCCAGCTCACCACAGGGGCCCGCCTATAATTCACCCCTCCACTTT. Encoded protein: CASSPQGPAYNSPLHF.

The chain employs TRBV19 and TRBJ1-3; D unresolved. Germline CDR1 LNHDA, CDR2 SQIVND (reference sequence). The CDR3 runs to 15 residues. V lost 4 bases, J lost 0 bases, and 10 bases lay in between. Here the CDR3 reads CASSKDEYSGNTIYF. The CDR3 DNA reads TGTGCCAGTAGTAAGGACGAGTACTCTGGAAACACCATATATTTT.

V gene TRBV24-1 combines with J gene TRBJ2-2; no firm D call. With 3 bases removed from V and 0 bases from J, the gap between germline ends came to 13 bases. CDR3 length equals 17 residues. CDR1 is KGHDR and CDR2 is SFDVKD in the germline V gene. CDR3: CATSDGPRKANTGELFF. The CDR3 nucleotides are TGTGCCACCAGTGATGGACCCAGGAAGGCGAACACCGGGGAGCTGTTTTTT.

The chain uses TRBV6-2 or TRBV6-3 and TRBJ2-7, with 8 bases that match TRBD1. Germline values: CDR1 MNHEY, CDR2 SVGEGT. CDR3 length: 15 residues. The V segment lost 2 bases and the J segment 0 bases; nucleotides outside the gene matches: 3. The CDR3 coding sequence is TGTGCCAGCAGTTACCCGGGACAGGCCTCCTACGAGCAGTACGTC. This translates into CASSYPGQASYEQYV.

In its sample, this clone was seen once. This rearrangement joins TRBV7-3 to TRBJ1-2, with 9 bases identical to TRBD1. The CDR3 is 16 amino acids. Germline CDR1 SGHTA, CDR2 FQGTGA. V was clipped by 1 base and J by 0 bases; unmatched bases: 3. The DNA for the CDR3 is TGTGCCAGCAGCTTAATGACAGGGGGAGCTAACTATGGCTACACCTTC. It translates to CASSLMTGGANYGYTF.

The chain combines TRBV28 with TRBJ1-1; 8 nucleotides agree with TRBD1. Germline V gene lookup returns CDR1 MDHEN and CDR2 SYDVKM. V lost 2 bases and J lost 1; bases outside the gene matches: 6. The CDR3 has 16 residues. The CDR3 is CASSLLTGVGNTEAFF. The CDR3 DNA is TGTGCCAGCAGTTTACTGACAGGGGTTGGGAACACTGAAGCTTTCTTT.

The sample holds a few counts of this clone. V is TRBV4-3 and J is TRBJ1-5; D uncertain. Germline CDR1 is LGHNA and CDR2 is YSLEER. The V end lost 1 base, the J end lost 6 bases, and 10 bases lay between the germline ends. CDR3 size: 14 residues. The CDR3 loop reads CASSQAPGVQPQHF. The DNA for the CDR3 is TGCGCCAGCAGCCAAGCACCTGGGGTTCAGCCCCAGCATTTT.

This clone was seen a handful of times. This chain links TRBV18 with TRBJ1-1; tentative D call: TRBD1 (6 bases). Germline lookup yields CDR1 KGHSH and CDR2 LQKENI. The CDR3 extends over 15 amino acids. The germline V and J ends were trimmed by 3 bases and 3 bases, with 14 bases remaining between them. CDR3 residues: CASSPNTGSYTEAFF. CDR3 nucleotides: TGTGCCAGCTCACCTAATACAGGGAGTTACACTGAAGCTTTCTTT.

For the CDR3, the DNA is TGTGCCAGCAGTGCAGCTAGGGCAGATACGCAGTATTTT. Encoded protein: CASSAARADTQYF. The chain joins TRBV6-2 or TRBV6-3 to TRBJ2-3; D gene ambiguous. The V gene lost 5 bases and the J gene lost 4 bases, with 10 bases spanning the gap. The germline V gene has CDR1 MNHEY and CDR2 SVGEGT. This CDR3 spans 13 amino acids.

This clone was found a few times. This rearrangement joins TRBV5-1 to TRBJ1-2, with D maybe TRBD1 (6 bases). The CDR3 extends over 15 amino acids. V was clipped by 4 bases and J by 4 bases, with 17 bases between them. Germline assignment: CDR1 SGHRS and CDR2 YFSETQ. CDR3 sequence: CASSIMTGSPYGYTF. The DNA for the CDR3 is TGCGCCAGCAGCATCATGACAGGCTCTCCCTATGGCTACACCTTC.

The J gene is TRBJ2-2, the V gene TRBV4-3; the match to TRBD1 covers 8 bases. V trimming: 1 base; J trimming: 0 bases; junction bases outside the gene matches: 4. The CDR3 length is 17 residues. CDR1 is LGHNA and CDR2 is YSLEER in the germline V gene. In nucleotides, the CDR3 is TGCGCCAGCAGCCAAGTTCGGGGACAGGCGAACACCGGGGAGCTGTTTTTT. It translates to CASSQVRGQANTGELFF.

This clone turned up a few times. The V call is TRBV4-1, the J call TRBJ1-4; tentatively, D is TRBD1 (5 bases). Germline V gene sequence: CDR1 MGHRA, CDR2 YSYEKL. The CDR3 runs to 16 residues. Trimming cost V 1 base and J 8 bases, with 17 bases left between them. The CDR3 spells CASSQGGALAAEKLFF. The CDR3 coding sequence is TGCGCCAGCAGCCAAGGAGGGGCTTTGGCAGCCGAAAAACTGTTTTTT.

V is TRBV27 and J is TRBJ1-5, with a weak D call TRBD1 (5 bases). V lost 3 bases, J lost 0 bases, and 6 bases lay in between. This CDR3 has 14 amino acids. The V gene's germline CDR1 is MNHEY and CDR2 SMNVEV (reference sequence). The CDR3 region has the DNA TGTGCCAGCAGTTTCAGGGATAGCAATCAGCCCCAGCATTTT. This sequence encodes CASSFRDSNQPQHF.

The chain has TRBV27 and TRBJ1-6, with 9 bases that match TRBD1. The CDR3 sequence is 17 residues long. Germline V gene sequence: CDR1 MNHEY, CDR2 SMNVEV (reference sequence). V gave up 7 bases and J gave up 9 bases; unmatched junction bases: 16. CDR3 DNA: TGTGCCAGCACCCCAATATACCGGGACAGGGCTGGTTCACCCCTCCACTTT. The encoded protein is CASTPIYRDRAGSPLHF.

This clone was detected once. The chain links TRBV3-1 (or the pseudogene TRBV3-2) to TRBJ1-5, with D maybe TRBD1 (5 bases). V lost 3 bases, J lost 8 bases, and 14 bases lay in between. The CDR3 is 14 amino acids. Germline CDR1 is LGHDT and CDR2 is YNNKEL (reference sequence). CDR3 DNA: TGTGCCAGCAGCCACAGGCAGATGGGGGAGCCCCAGCATTTT. Translating gives CASSHRQMGEPQHF.

The count of this clone is one. The chain joins TRBV29-1 to TRBJ1-2, with 9 bases identical to TRBD1. The CDR3 is 12 amino acids. CDR1 and CDR2 from the germline V gene are SQVTM and ANQGSEA. The V and J ends lost 7 bases and 8 bases, in that order; junction bases with no gene match: 8. The CDR3 is CSAGTGKEGYTF. The CDR3 DNA is TGCAGCGCGGGGACAGGGAAAGAGGGCTACACCTTC.

This chain uses TRBV5-1 with TRBJ1-2; tentatively, D is TRBD1 (6 bases). Germline CDR1 reads SGHRS; CDR2 reads YFSETQ. V was pared by 0 bases and J by 7 bases, with 19 bases between. CDR3 length: 16 residues. This CDR3 reads CASSLVAGGASSGYTF. Here the CDR3 DNA reads TGCGCCAGCAGCTTGGTGGCGGGGGGCGCCTCTTCTGGCTACACCTTC.

The gene calls are TRBV11-2 and TRBJ1-2; unclear D gene. V was shortened by 5 bases and J by 7 bases, with 20 bases between the two germline ends. The CDR3 is made up of 15 amino acids. In germline, CDR1 is SGHAT, CDR2 FQNNGV. This chain's CDR3 is CASSRWTDPGLGYTF. The CDR3 DNA is TGTGCCAGCAGCCGCTGGACGGATCCAGGACTTGGCTACACCTTC.

The genes are TRBV10-3 and TRBJ2-1; the match to TRBD2 covers 7 bases. This CDR3 is built from 15 residues. The germline V gene encodes CDR1 ENHRY and CDR2 SYGVKD. The V gene end was trimmed by 6 bases and the J gene end by 3 bases; junction bases not matched to a gene: 8. The CDR3, as DNA: TGTGCCATCAGCCCCAAACTAGCGAGCTACAATGAGCAGTTCTTC. As protein: CAISPKLASYNEQFF.

The V call is TRBV25-1, the J call TRBJ1-1; D is possibly TRBD1 (6 bases). CDR3 length equals 13 residues. Germline V gene sequence: CDR1 MGHDK, CDR2 SYGVNS. The ends were cut back, 8 bases at V and 2 bases at J, with 12 bases in the middle. The CDR3 protein is CASYEGGNTEAFF. CDR3 nucleotide sequence: TGTGCCAGCTACGAGGGGGGAAACACTGAAGCTTTCTTT. Looking up the rest from reference TRBV25-1 and TRBJ1-1 gives the full variable domain: EADIYQTPRYLVIGTGKKITLECSQTMGHDKMYWYQQDPGMELHLIHYSYGVNSTEKGDLSSESTVSRIRTEHFPLTLESARPSHTSQYLCASYEGGNTEAFFGQGTRLTVV.

The chain has TRBV6-5 and TRBJ2-6; the D gene is possibly TRBD1 (6 bases). V was clipped by 5 bases and J by 0 bases, with 8 bases between them. Germline assignment: CDR1 MNHEY and CDR2 SVGAGI. This CDR3 is built from 15 residues. Here the CDR3 DNA reads TGTGCCAGCAGTAACAGGGTCTCTGGGGCCAACGTCCTGACTTTC. Residues: CASSNRVSGANVLTF.